This T cell receptor beta chain was profiled in a study of T cells after posttransplantation cyclophosphamide (dated by TCRdb to about 2016). In terms of the full investigation: The study tracked T cell repertoire reconstitution by TRB sequencing after myeloablative bone marrow transplantation using posttransplantation cyclophosphamide as GVHD prophylaxis. Samples from approximately 40 PTCy-treated patients and some 16 related bone marrow donors of those patients were subjected to antigen receptor sequencing. TRB sequencing was performed on blood from all 35 or so PTCy patients with 1-year posttransplant specimens. Up to 3 additional blood samples from 2 to 5.2 years after transplant were also TRB-sequenced in 3 patients, as was pretransplant blood from several patients. Because TRA and TRB clonality were tightly correlated in roughly 10 samples, subsequent TCR analyses were focused on TRB only. Public TRB sequences were queried against a database of over 3,000 sequences associated with responses to pathogens, tumor antigens, self-antigens and alloantigens. Summary of the overall study and its limitations: Across the approximately 47 patients, TRB clonality was highly associated with recipient CMV seropositivity and CMV reactivation, and diversity with PTCy was similar to that in the CNI/methotrexate controls. Donor-recipient similarity was low at 1-2 months but increased during the first year, and donor CD8+ memory clones often dominated later blood repertoires. The TRB repertoires of T cells infiltrating skin or the GI tract showed only limited overlap with the TRB repertoires found in blood.

This clone has a count of ten or more. The antigen this receptor binds is unknown. No much larger clone is present one base from it, and per-base qualities are unavailable. Genomic DNA was the input for TRB sequencing, which was run either with the immunoSEQ assay at survey resolution or with the hsTCRB kit. The published analysis was carried out like this. The immunoSEQ software was used for initial read processing, and the LymphoSeq R package was used for repertoire analyses. Clonality was calculated as 1 minus normalized Shannon entropy, and the Gini coefficient was also calculated for each TRB dataset. To infer phenotypes in unsorted samples, TRB sequences from sorted subsets of the recipient or donor were mapped onto unsorted samples from the same recipient. What TCRdb holds here is the immuneACCESS table cut down to in-frame rearrangements. Part of the clones is not present; checked against another copy, under half of the missing clones reflect an unresolved V gene, and the others are unexplained. D and trimming come from the DNA, and the V and J calls and clone size come from that table. This sample shows fewer than 35,000 clones, and none of them turns up only once. Less than 5% of the sample belongs to the ten largest clones.

As encoded in the germline V gene, CDR1 is MDHEN while CDR2 is SYDVKM. The junction shows trimming of 5 bases on V and 0 bases on J, plus 17 bases between the germline ends. Taken from cysteine to phenylalanine, the CDR3 has 18 residues. The only DNA kept is the CDR3, 54 bases in frame from the first base. Peripheral blood samples were provided by related bone marrow donors on the day of marrow donation. Peripheral blood and bone marrow mononuclear cells were isolated by Ficoll-Hypaque density centrifugation and cryopreserved. In this chain, TRBV28 is recombined with TRBJ2-6; the best D guess is TRBD1, with 6 bases matching. This receptor was obtained from a woman aged 30 to 39 in good health and a related stem cell transplant donor. Material for sequencing was PBMCs. The CDR3 sequence is CASSTRDNLLSGANVLTF. The DNA sequence is TGTGCCAGCAGTACCCGGGACAACCTACTCTCTGGGGCCAACGTCCTGACTTTC.